These 2 T cell receptor beta chains originate from one sample sequenced in a study of neurological immune-mediated disorders. MiXCR, run by TCRdb on the 5' RACE reads, gives a single entry per CDR3 protein. The sample shows approximately 16,000 distinct CDR3 sequences, roughly a fifth of them seen only once. Source material: PBMCs. The receptors stem from a man in his fifties in good health.

The rearrangement uses TRBV12-3 or TRBV12-4 and TRBJ1-2; D remains unclear. CDR3 length equals 13 residues. Trimming left V 1 base short and J 4 bases short, with 7 bases between. For the CDR3, the DNA is TGTGCCAGCAGTTTAGAGAGGTTCTATGGCTACACCTTC. It translates to CASSLERFYGYTF.

Many counts were recorded for this clonotype. This chain links TRBV20-1 with TRBJ2-5; 13 nucleotides match TRBD2. J lost 2 bases, V lost 2 bases, and 11 bases had no gene match. This CDR3 spans 18 amino acids. Germline loops: CDR1 DFQATT, CDR2 SNEGSKA (reference sequence). CDR3 sequence: CSARHPRTSGRRQETQYF. The DNA of the CDR3 is TGCAGTGCTAGACATCCGAGGACTAGCGGGAGAAGGCAAGAGACCCAGTACTTC.